This entry lists 5 T cell receptor beta chains sequenced from one sample in a study of cytomegalovirus exposure and HLA in healthy donors (dated by TCRdb to between 2016 and 2019). Libraries were prepared through the immunoSEQ multiplex PCR assay. For the multiplex PCR, a mixture combining 60 forward primers for TCR Vbeta segments and 13 reverse primers for TCR Jbeta segments was used. TCRdb carries this immuneACCESS record with in-frame sequences only. Its versions omit some clonotypes, under half of them owing to an unresolved V gene in the studies checked, with the rest unexplained. Counted in this sample were under 250,000 clones; approximately 85% of them appeared once. The ten largest make up about 2.5% of the sample. The sequenced material came from PBMCs. Source of these receptors: a woman in her thirties or forties in good health and CMV-seronegative.

This chain links TRBV6-5 with TRBJ1-2; 8 nucleotides agree with TRBD1. CDR3 length: 15 residues. With 0 bases clipped from V and 5 bases from J, the junction kept 5 bases outside the gene matches. In germline, CDR1 is MNHEY, CDR2 SVGAGI. CDR3 bases: TGTGCCAGCAGTTACTCGCAGGGGGCACGGTATGGCTACACCTTC. Translation: CASSYSQGARYGYTF.

The chain links TRBV30 to TRBJ1-2; 7 bases line up with TRBD1. The CDR3 is made up of 14 amino acids. J gave up 6 bases and V 3 bases, and 10 bases lay outside the gene matches. Germline V gene data show CDR1 as GTSNPN and CDR2 as SVGIG (reference sequence). As DNA, the CDR3 is TGTGCCTGGAGGTTGAGGGGGCCGACAAATGGCTACACCTTC. Translating it yields CAWRLRGPTNGYTF. The full variable domain, with the rest looked up from reference TRBV30 and TRBJ1-2, is SQTIHQWPATLVQPVGSPLSLECTVEGTSNPNLYWYRQAAGRGLQLLFYSVGIGQISSEVPQNLSASRPQDRQFILSSKKLLLSDSGFYLCAWRLRGPTNGYTFGSGTRLTVV.

The V call is TRBV7-9, the J call TRBJ2-1; D unclear. V was cut by 3 bases and J by 6 bases, with 9 bases left in between. The CDR3 totals 13 residues. CDR1 is SEHNR, CDR2 FQNEAQ, per germline (reference sequence). The CDR3 here is CASSFPSGNEQFF. The CDR3 DNA is TGTGCCAGCAGCTTCCCTAGTGGCAATGAGCAGTTCTTC.

The rearrangement joins TRBV15 to TRBJ2-3, with 12 bases that match TRBD2. The germline CDR1 and CDR2 sequences are LNHNV and YYDKDF (reference sequence). The CDR3 runs to 17 residues. V lost 4 bases and J lost 0; bases outside the gene matches: 5. The CDR3 reads CATSNILAGGSTDTQYF. DNA for the CDR3: TGTGCCACCAGCAATATCCTAGCGGGAGGGAGCACAGATACGCAGTATTTT.

The chain recombines TRBV6-4 with TRBJ2-1; the match to TRBD2 covers 10 bases. The CDR3 is 15 amino acids. In germline, CDR1 is MRHNA, CDR2 SNTAGT. Trimming removed 6 bases from V and 2 bases from J; junction bases left unmatched: 4. CDR3 nucleotides: TGTGCCAGCAGCTCCCTAGCGGGGGCCTACAATGAGCAGTTCTTC. Protein sequence: CASSSLAGAYNEQFF.